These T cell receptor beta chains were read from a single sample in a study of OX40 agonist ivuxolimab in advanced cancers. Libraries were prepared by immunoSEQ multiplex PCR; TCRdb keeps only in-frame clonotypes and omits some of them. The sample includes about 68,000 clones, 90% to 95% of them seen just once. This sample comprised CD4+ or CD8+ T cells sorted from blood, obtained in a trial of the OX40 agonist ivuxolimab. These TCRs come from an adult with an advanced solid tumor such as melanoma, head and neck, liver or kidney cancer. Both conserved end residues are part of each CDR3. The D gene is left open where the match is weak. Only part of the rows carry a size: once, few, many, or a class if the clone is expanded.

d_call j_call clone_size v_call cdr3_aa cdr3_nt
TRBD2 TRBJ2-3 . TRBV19 CASSILAESTDTQYF TGTGCCAGTAGTATCCTAGCGGAGAGCACAGATACGCAGTATTTT
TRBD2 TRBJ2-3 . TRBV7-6 CASSLIAGGTDTQYF TGTGCCAGCAGCCTAATAGCGGGGGGCACAGATACGCAGTATTTT
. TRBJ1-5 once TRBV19 CASSIYGDQPQHF TGTGCCAGTAGTATCTACGGTGATCAGCCCCAGCATTTT
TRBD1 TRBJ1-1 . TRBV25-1 CASRTGTENTEAFF TGTGCCAGCAGAACCGGGACAGAGAACACTGAAGCTTTCTTT
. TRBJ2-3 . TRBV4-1 CASSLVLTDTQYF TGCGCCAGCAGCCTTGTGCTAACAGATACGCAGTATTTT
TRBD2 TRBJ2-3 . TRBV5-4 CVAGGATDTQYF TGTGTAGCGGGAGGGGCCACAGATACGCAGTATTTT
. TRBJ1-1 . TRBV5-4 CASSLDRANTEAFF TGTGCCAGCAGCTTGGACAGGGCGAACACTGAAGCTTTCTTT
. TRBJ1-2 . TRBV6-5 CASGQFYGYTF TGTGCCAGTGGACAGTTCTATGGCTACACCTTC
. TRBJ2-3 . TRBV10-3 CAISEGAADTQYF TGTGCCATCAGTGAAGGAGCGGCAGATACGCAGTATTTT
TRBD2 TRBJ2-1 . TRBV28 CASSRTSGSSYNEQFF TGTGCCAGCAGTCGGACTAGCGGGAGCTCCTACAATGAGCAGTTCTTC
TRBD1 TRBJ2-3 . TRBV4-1 CASSQDSTGGPDTQYF TGCGCCAGCAGCCAAGATTCGACAGGGGGCCCAGATACGCAGTATTTT
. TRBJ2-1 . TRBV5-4 CASSLGRAGLGEQFF TGTGCCAGCAGCTTAGGTCGTGCAGGTCTTGGTGAGCAGTTCTTC
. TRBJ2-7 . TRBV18 CASSRVDRDGEQYF TGTGCCAGCTCACGGGTTGACCGAGATGGAGAGCAGTACTTC
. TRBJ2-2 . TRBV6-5 CASSYAAGELFF TGTGCCAGCAGTTATGCGGCCGGGGAGCTGTTTTTT
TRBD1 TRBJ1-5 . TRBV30 CACSDRGNQPQHF TGTGCCTGTTCGGACAGGGGGAATCAGCCCCAGCATTTT
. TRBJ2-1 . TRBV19 CASSIENEQFF TGTGCCAGTAGTATCGAGAATGAGCAGTTCTTC
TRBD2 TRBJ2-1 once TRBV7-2 CASSSSGSPVGYNEQFF TGTGCCAGCAGCTCTAGCGGGAGCCCCGTGGGATACAATGAGCAGTTCTTC
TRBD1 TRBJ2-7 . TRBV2 CASSPLTGLSSYEQYF TGTGCCAGCAGCCCCCTGACAGGGCTGAGCTCCTACGAGCAGTACTTC
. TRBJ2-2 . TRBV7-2 CACRLDNTGELFF TGTGCCTGTAGACTAGATAACACCGGGGAGCTGTTTTTT
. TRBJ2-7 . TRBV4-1 CASSQRVTGLMGEQYF TGCGCCAGCAGCCAGCGTGTCACGGGCCTTATGGGCGAGCAGTACTTC
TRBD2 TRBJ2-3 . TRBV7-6 CASSLGPSTSGTDTQYF TGTGCCAGCAGCTTAGGACCTTCGACTAGCGGCACAGATACGCAGTATTTT
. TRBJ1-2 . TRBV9 CASSVGGDSGYTF TGTGCCAGCAGCGTAGGAGGGGATAGTGGCTACACCTTC
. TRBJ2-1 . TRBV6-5 CASRGQPQVYNEQFF TGTGCCAGCAGAGGTCAGCCCCAGGTCTACAATGAGCAGTTCTTC
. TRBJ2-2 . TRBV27 CASRFMGTGELFF TGTGCCAGCAGATTTATGGGAACCGGGGAGCTGTTTTTT
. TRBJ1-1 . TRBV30 CAWSRNRNTEAFF TGTGCCTGGAGCCGAAACAGGAACACTGAAGCTTTCTTT
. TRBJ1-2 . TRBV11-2 CASSGWTLSYGYTF TGTGCCAGCAGCGGTTGGACACTCTCCTATGGCTACACCTTC
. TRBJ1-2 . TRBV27 CASSLVWGAYGYTF TGTGCCAGCAGTTTAGTATGGGGTGCCTATGGCTACACCTTC
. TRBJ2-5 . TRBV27 CARTGIRNQETQYF TGTGCCAGAACTGGGATAAGGAACCAAGAGACCCAGTACTTC
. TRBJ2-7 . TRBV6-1 CASSDKGRHLSEQYF TGTGCCAGCAGTGACAAGGGACGGCATCTTTCCGAGCAGTACTTC
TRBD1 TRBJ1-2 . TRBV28 CAIGTVGRTGYTF TGTGCCATAGGGACAGTCGGTCGGACTGGCTACACCTTC
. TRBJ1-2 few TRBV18 CASSPGTPYGYTF TGTGCCAGCTCACCCGGGACTCCTTATGGCTACACCTTC
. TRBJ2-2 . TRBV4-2 CASSQGSANTGELFF TGTGCCAGCAGCCAAGGCTCCGCGAACACCGGGGAGCTGTTTTTT
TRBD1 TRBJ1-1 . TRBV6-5 CASRGTGNTEAFF TGTGCCAGCAGGGGGACAGGGAACACTGAAGCTTTCTTT
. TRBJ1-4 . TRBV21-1 CASSKALHAWREKLFF TGTGCCAGCAGCAAAGCACTCCACGCTTGGCGAGAAAAACTGTTTTTT
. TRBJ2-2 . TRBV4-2 CASSQPSRNTGELFF TGTGCCAGCAGCCAACCTAGCAGGAACACCGGGGAGCTGTTTTTT
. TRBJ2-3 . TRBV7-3 CASSSRALFGDTQYF TGTGCCAGCAGCTCCCGGGCCTTATTTGGAGATACGCAGTATTTT
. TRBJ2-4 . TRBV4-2 CASSQERNSKNIQYF TGTGCCAGCAGCCAAGAGCGGAACAGCAAAAACATTCAGTACTTC
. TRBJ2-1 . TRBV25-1 CASSEWAGPEQFF TGTGCCAGCAGTGAATGGGCAGGGCCTGAGCAGTTCTTC
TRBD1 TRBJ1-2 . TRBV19 CASSTPGQGRNGYTF TGTGCCAGTAGTACACCGGGACAGGGAAGGAATGGCTACACCTTC
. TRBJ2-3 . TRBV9 CASSATLRSAQYF TGTGCCAGCAGCGCCACCCTTCGATCGGCGCAGTATTTT
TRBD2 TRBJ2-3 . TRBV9 CASSDSGRITDTQYF TGTGCCAGCAGCGATAGCGGGAGAATAACAGATACGCAGTATTTT
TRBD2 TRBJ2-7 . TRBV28 CASSAGLAGDYEQYF TGTGCCAGCAGTGCTGGCCTAGCGGGAGACTACGAGCAGTACTTC
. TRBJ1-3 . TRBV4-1 CASSQDLTGGISGNTIYF TGCGCCAGCAGCCAAGATTTAACGGGCGGTATCTCTGGAAACACCATATATTTT
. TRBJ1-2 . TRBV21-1 CASSKADGGFYGYTF TGTGCCAGCAGCAAAGCGGACGGAGGGTTCTATGGCTACACCTTC
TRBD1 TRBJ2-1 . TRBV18 CASSPRDRTYNEQFF TGTGCCAGCTCACCCCGGGACAGGACCTACAATGAGCAGTTCTTC
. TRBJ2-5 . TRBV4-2 CASSQSDTSTGETQYF TGTGCCAGCAGCCAATCGGACACATCCACAGGAGAGACCCAGTACTTC
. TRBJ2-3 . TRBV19 CASRDLAYTDTQYF TGTGCCAGTAGGGACTTAGCGTATACAGATACGCAGTATTTT
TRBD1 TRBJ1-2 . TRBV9 CASSARTGDWVMGGYTF TGTGCCAGCAGCGCCCGGACAGGGGATTGGGTGATGGGGGGCTACACCTTC
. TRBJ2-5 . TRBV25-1 CASSEFRSQGETQYF TGTGCCAGCAGTGAATTTCGAAGCCAGGGGGAGACCCAGTACTTC
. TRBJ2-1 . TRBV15 CATSRGTKRQRYEQFF TGTGCCACCAGCAGAGGGACCAAGCGACAGCGGTATGAGCAGTTCTTC
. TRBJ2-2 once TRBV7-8 CASSLESTGELFF TGTGCCAGCAGCTTAGAGTCAACCGGGGAGCTGTTTTTT
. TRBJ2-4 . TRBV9 CASSPWVQYF TGTGCCAGCAGCCCTTGGGTTCAGTACTTC
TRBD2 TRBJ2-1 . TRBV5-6 CASSGGLAVLSYNEQFF TGTGCCAGCAGCGGGGGACTAGCCGTCCTCTCCTACAATGAGCAGTTCTTC
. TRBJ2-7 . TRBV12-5 CASGPRDADYEQYF TGTGCTAGTGGTCCCCGGGACGCCGACTACGAGCAGTACTTC
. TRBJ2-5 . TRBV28 CASSSHTGTETQYF TGTGCCAGCAGTAGTCACACAGGGACGGAGACCCAGTACTTC
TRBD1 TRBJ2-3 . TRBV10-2 CASRSDRGSDTQYF TGCGCCAGCAGGTCCGACAGGGGGTCAGATACGCAGTATTTT
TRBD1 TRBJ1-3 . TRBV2 CASILNRGLGNTIYF TGTGCCAGCATCCTCAACAGGGGGCTTGGAAACACCATATATTTT